The 21 T cell receptor beta chains below come from one sample, sequenced in a study of breast tumors, draining lymph nodes, adjacent tissues. Breast cancer patients provided tissue from their axillary draining lymph nodes. Each CDR3 protein is one row after TCRdb ran MiXCR on the multiplex PCR reads. The sample yields more than 250,000 distinct CDR3 sequences, 30% seen once. The source material was axillary lymph node tissue. These receptors all stem from a female donor with breast cancer. Some clones in this sample may be carry-over from other donors' samples.

This clonotype was seen ten or more times. This chain joins TRBV4-1 and TRBJ2-1, with D possibly matching TRBD1 (6 bases). Trimming took 3 bases from V and 4 from J, leaving 10 bases between them. The CDR3 totals 14 residues. Germline CDR1 reads MGHRA; CDR2 reads YSYEKL. CDR3 protein: CASSQGTGYNEQFF. DNA of the CDR3: TGCGCCAGCAGCCAGGGAACAGGGTACAATGAGCAGTTCTTC.

Ten or more counts support this clonotype. The chain has TRBV7-2 and TRBJ2-7; D is unresolved. From germline, CDR1 is SGHTA and CDR2 FQGNSA. V was clipped by 0 bases and J by 2 bases, with 11 bases between them. The CDR3 consists of 15 residues. This CDR3 reads CASSLAADPTYEQYF. In nucleotides, the CDR3 is TGTGCCAGCAGCTTAGCAGCAGACCCGACCTACGAGCAGTACTTC. Looking up the rest from reference TRBV7-2 and TRBJ2-7 gives the full variable domain: GAGVSQSPSNKVTEKGKDVELRCDPISGHTALYWYRQSLGQGLEFLIYFQGNSAPDKSGLPSDRFSAERTGGSVSTLTIQRTQQEDSAVYLCASSLAADPTYEQYFGPGTRLTVT.

J is TRBJ2-7 and V is TRBV15; D is unclear. The V gene's germline CDR1 is LNHNV and CDR2 YYDKDF (reference sequence). V lost 3 bases and J 4 bases, leaving 10 bases between the germline ends. This CDR3 contains 13 residues. As DNA, the CDR3 is TGTGCCACCAGCAGCTTGGCCGGGTACGAGCAGTACTTC. This sequence encodes CATSSLAGYEQYF.

This clonotype was observed many times. The V gene is TRBV19, the J gene TRBJ2-3; D not resolved. The V and J ends lost 3 bases and 5 bases respectively, with 3 bases between them. The CDR3 contains 11 residues. Looked up from germline, CDR1 is LNHDA and CDR2 is SQIVND (reference sequence). The CDR3 loop reads CASSIEDTQYF. The CDR3 DNA reads TGTGCCAGTAGTATTGAAGATACGCAGTATTTT.

Of note for this clonotype: A read error may explain this, as a much larger clone is one base away. The chain couples TRBV11-2 to TRBJ2-5, with TRBD2 identical over 14 bases. CDR3 length equals 19 residues. Germline lookup yields CDR1 SGHAT and CDR2 FQNNGV. The V and J ends lost 1 base and 3 bases, in that order; junction bases with no gene match: 10. CDR3 DNA: TGTGCCAGCAGCTTAGGCCAATTGAGGGGACTAGCGGGAGAAGAGACCCAGTACTTC. As protein: CASSLGQLRGLAGEETQYF.

Worth noting for this clonotype: Given a much more abundant clone one base away, this may be a read error. This is likely a read error, given that the CDR3 carries no conserved phenylalanine or tryptophan at its end. The chain joins TRBV20-1 to TRBJ2-1, with 14 bases that match TRBD2. The V segment lost 2 bases and the J segment 7 bases; nucleotides outside the gene matches: 22. CDR3 length equals 21 residues. The germline CDR1 and CDR2 sequences are DFQATT and SNEGSKA (reference sequence). The CDR3 DNA follows: TGCAGTGCTAGATCCCACCTGGGACTAGCGGGGGAACGACCTCATTTTAATGAGCAGTTCTCC. It codes for CSARSHLGLAGERPHFNEQFS.

This clonotype was seen repeatedly, ten times or more. The rearrangement joins TRBV9 to TRBJ1-5; possible D gene TRBD1, 6 bases. The V gene's germline CDR1 is SGDLS and CDR2 YYNGEE. This CDR3 spans 15 amino acids. Trimming shortened V by 4 bases and J by 0 bases, and 11 bases separated the two germline ends. CDR3 DNA: TGTGCCAGCAGCCCGGGACAACATAGCAATCAGCCCCAGCATTTT. It is translated as CASSPGQHSNQPQHF.

This clonotype has at least ten counts. The J gene is TRBJ1-3, the V gene TRBV4-2; D ambiguous. The CDR3 consists of 13 residues. Trimming stripped 0 bases from V and 4 bases from J, with 4 bases between. The V gene's germline CDR1 is LGHNA and CDR2 YNFKEQ. The DNA of the CDR3 is TGTGCCAGCAGCCAAGATGGGGGAAACACCATATATTTT. Residues: CASSQDGGNTIYF.

A few counts support this clonotype. The rearrangement joins TRBV6-2 or TRBV6-3 to TRBJ2-2, with D possibly being TRBD1 (5 bases). The V end lost 9 bases, the J end lost 4 bases, and 27 bases lay between the germline ends. Per the germline V gene, CDR1 is MNHEY and CDR2 is SVGEGT. CDR3 size: 18 residues. CDR3 in DNA: TGTGCCAGTATGCCTTCCAGGGCCCGAGTCGGTGGCACCGGGGAGCTGTTTTTT. Translating it yields CASMPSRARVGGTGELFF.

The rearrangement links TRBV5-1 to TRBJ2-4; D is undetermined. CDR3 length: 14 amino acids. V was cut by 1 base and J by 0 bases, with 5 bases left in between. Germline V gene lookup returns CDR1 SGHRS and CDR2 YFSETQ. CDR3 sequence reads: CASSLRLAKNIQYF. The DNA for the CDR3 is TGCGCCAGCAGCTTGAGGCTAGCCAAAAACATTCAGTACTTC.

Turning to this clonotype: A much larger clonotype is one base distant, so this may be a read error. The chain employs TRBV5-8 and TRBJ2-1; D not certain. Germline V gene lookup returns CDR1 SGHTS and CDR2 YDEGEE. The CDR3 sequence is 15 residues long. The chain's CDR3 is CTSSFYATRLGEQFF. The CDR3 bases are TGTACCAGCAGCTTTTATGCGACCAGGCTTGGTGAGCAGTTCTTC. Full variable domain (rest looked up from reference TRBV5-8 and TRBJ2-1): EAGVTQSPTHLIKTRGQQATLRCSPISGHTSVYWYQQALGLGLQFLLWYDEGEERNRGNFPPRFSGRQFPNYSSELNVNALELEDSALYLCTSSFYATRLGEQFFGPGTRLTVL.

There are many counts of this clonotype. The chain uses TRBV9 and TRBJ1-2; 10 bases agree with TRBD1. V shed 2 bases and J 8 bases; nucleotides not matched to a gene: 12. The CDR3 has 16 residues. Germline V gene lookup returns CDR1 SGDLS and CDR2 YYNGEE. CDR3 sequence: CASSVGIGQGEDGYTF. CDR3 DNA: TGTGCCAGCAGCGTGGGAATTGGACAGGGGGAGGACGGCTACACCTTC.

This clonotype was seen at least ten times. V gene TRBV7-2 combines with J gene TRBJ2-7, with D perhaps matching TRBD2 (5 bases). This CDR3 region has 15 residues. The V and J ends lost 0 bases and 4 bases respectively, with 13 bases between them. Germline loops: CDR1 SGHTA, CDR2 FQGNSA. The CDR3 sequence is CASSLAGLGGYEQYF. The CDR3 nucleotides read TGTGCCAGCAGCTTAGCCGGTCTCGGCGGGTACGAGCAGTACTTC.

This clonotype was found many times. The chain employs TRBV20-1 and TRBJ2-7; 14 bases are shared with TRBD2. This CDR3 region has 17 residues. Germline assignment: CDR1 DFQATT and CDR2 SNEGSKA (reference sequence). V gave up 7 bases and J gave up 6 bases; unmatched junction bases: 17. The CDR3 nucleotides are TGCAGTGTTAAAGGGACTAGCGGGAGTCTTGGGCAACGCGAGCAGTACTTC. As protein: CSVKGTSGSLGQREQYF.

A word on this clonotype: One base away lies a much larger clone, so this may be a sequencing read error. The chain carries TRBV4-2 and TRBJ1-5, with D perhaps matching TRBD1 (5 bases). Germline CDR1 LGHNA, CDR2 YNFKEQ. The CDR3 totals 14 residues. The CDR3 nucleotides are TGTGCCAGCAGCCAAGGGGAGGACAATCAGCCCCGGCATTTT. Translated: CASSQGEDNQPRHF.

This sequence joins TRBV11-1 and TRBJ1-2, with a weak D call TRBD1 (6 bases). This CDR3 contains 15 residues. The germline V gene encodes CDR1 SGHAT and CDR2 FQDESV (reference sequence). V was trimmed by 5 bases and J by 4 bases, leaving 17 bases between them. Here the CDR3 reads CASSRQEGAPYGYTF. The CDR3 coding sequence is TGTGCCAGCAGCCGACAGGAAGGGGCACCCTATGGCTACACCTTC.

This clonotype has at least ten counts. The chain recombines TRBV24-1 with TRBJ2-7; 9 bases map to TRBD1. This CDR3 has 16 residues. The V and J ends lost 3 bases and 1 base, in that order; junction bases with no gene match: 6. Germline CDR1 KGHDR, CDR2 SFDVKD. CDR3 region: CATSDAGQGTSYEQYF. The CDR3, as DNA: TGTGCCACCAGTGATGCCGGACAGGGGACATCCTACGAGCAGTACTTC.

About this clonotype itself: Given a much more abundant clone one base away, this may be a read error. The rearrangement joins TRBV11-3 to TRBJ2-5, with TRBD1 identical over 8 bases. Looked up from germline, CDR1 is SGHNT and CDR2 is YENEEA. This CDR3 has 15 amino acids. Trimming took 5 bases from V and 5 from J; bases not matched to a gene: 10. The CDR3 sequence: CASSILQGAGETQYF. The CDR3 region has the DNA TGTGCCAGCAGCATACTGCAGGGGGCCGGGGAGACCCAGTACTTC.

Comments on this clonotype: One junction end disagrees with the germline gene, perhaps due to a read error. The chain links TRBV6-5 to TRBJ1-4, with D uncertain. Germline V gives CDR1 MNHEY, CDR2 SVGAGI. CDR3 length: 17 residues. The CDR3 loop reads CASSYSKAGQTNEELFF. CDR3 DNA sequence: TGTGCCAGCAGTTACTCGAAAGCTGGCCAGACTAATGAAGAACTGTTTTTT.

In this sample, this clonotype turned up a few times. V usage is TRBV28 and J usage is TRBJ2-7, with TRBD1 matching 8 bases. V lost 5 bases and J lost 6; bases outside the gene matches: 12. The CDR3 contains 15 residues. Germline V gene sequence: CDR1 MDHEN, CDR2 SYDVKM. The CDR3 loop is CASSRPGGQGGEQYF. The CDR3 nucleotides read TGTGCCAGCAGTCGCCCCGGAGGACAGGGCGGCGAGCAGTACTTC.

At least ten counts were recorded for this clonotype. The rearrangement uses TRBV5-6 and TRBJ2-7; perhaps TRBD1 as D (6 bases). Trimming removed 4 bases at V and 6 bases at J, with 14 bases between. Germline V gene sequence: CDR1 SGHDT, CDR2 YYEEEE. CDR3 length: 13 residues. CDR3 amino acids: CASSIDRTVEQYF. CDR3 DNA sequence: TGTGCCAGCAGCATAGACAGGACCGTCGAGCAGTACTTC.